What follows are 5 T cell receptor beta chains derived from one specimen sequenced in a study of CD8 T cells in ankylosing spondylitis. MiXCR, applied by TCRdb to the 5' RACE reads, yields one record per CDR3 protein. The sample contains 130,000 to 150,000 distinct CDR3 sequences, 7% to 10% of which appear only once. Sequencing was performed on synovial fluid, either unsorted or a sorted T cell fraction (not recorded which). These receptor sequences come from a male donor with ankylosing spondylitis.

This sequence joins TRBV20-1 and TRBJ2-5, with D uncertain. Germline CDR1 is DFQATT and CDR2 is SNEGSKA (reference sequence). This CDR3 is 12 amino acids long. Trimming removed 3 bases at V and 4 bases at J, with 9 bases between. The CDR3 sequence is CSASPMLETQYF. The CDR3 region has the DNA TGCAGTGCTAGCCCCATGCTAGAGACCCAGTACTTC.

V usage is TRBV3-1 and J usage is TRBJ2-5; 8 bases are a match to TRBD1. V lost 4 bases to trimming and J lost 5 bases; unmatched junction nucleotides: 6. This CDR3 spans 14 amino acids. CDR1 is LGHDT, CDR2 YNNKEL, per germline (reference sequence). The CDR3 DNA sequence: TGTGCCAGCAGCCCAGGACAGGGTACGGAGACCCAGTACTTC. This encodes CASSPGQGTETQYF.

This clonotype was counted many times. The chain combines TRBV5-5 with TRBJ2-2; 10 nucleotides match TRBD2. This CDR3 contains 16 residues. Germline CDR1 reads SGHKS; CDR2 reads YYEKEE (reference sequence). V shed 3 bases and J 5 bases; nucleotides not matched to a gene: 7. CDR3 loop: CASSSLAGEVTGELFF. As DNA, the CDR3 is TGTGCCAGCAGCTCCCTAGCGGGAGAGGTAACCGGGGAGCTGTTTTTT.

Written as DNA, the CDR3 is TGTGCCAGCAGTGTCGATAGTAGGGGATGGTCCTACGAGCAGTACTTC. Translation: CASSVDSRGWSYEQYF. V gene TRBV6-1 combines with J gene TRBJ2-7; tentatively, D is TRBD1 (5 bases). V lost 4 bases and J lost 1, with 17 bases in between. The V gene's germline CDR1 is MNHNS and CDR2 SASEGT. CDR3 length equals 16 residues.

This clonotype came up many times. The chain carries TRBV6-1 and TRBJ2-3, with a weak D call TRBD2 (6 bases). V lost 6 bases, J lost 2 bases, and 12 bases lay in between. Per the germline V gene, CDR1 is MNHNS and CDR2 is SASEGT. The CDR3 runs to 14 residues. The CDR3 spells CASSRDLYTDTQYF. CDR3 DNA sequence: TGTGCCAGCAGCAGGGACTTATACACAGATACGCAGTATTTT.